The 10 T cell receptor beta chains below all came from one sample that was sequenced in a study of cytomegalovirus exposure and HLA in healthy donors. The primer mix had 60 Vbeta and 13 Jbeta primers. TCRdb's copy holds only in-frame clones and misses some; the assay was immunoSEQ multiplex PCR. The sample has some 190,000 clones, over 60% seen once. The sequenced material came from PBMCs. The source is a man aged 18 to 30 in good health and CMV-seronegative.

The rearrangement joins TRBV9 to TRBJ2-5; TRBD1 is a possible D gene (6 bases). The CDR3 consists of 14 residues. The germline gives CDR1 SGDLS, CDR2 YYNGEE. V shed 6 bases and J shed 0 bases, with 12 bases lying between them. DNA for the CDR3: TGTGCCAGCACGTCGACAGGCAACCAAGAGACCCAGTACTTC. It yields the protein CASTSTGNQETQYF.

The V gene is TRBV2, the J gene TRBJ1-1; D not resolved. V lost 1 base and J lost 4, with 13 bases in between. The CDR3 length is 15 residues. Germline V lookup: CDR1 SNHLY, CDR2 FYNNEI. The CDR3 sequence: CASSEVARGGTEAFF. CDR3 coding DNA: TGTGCCAGCAGTGAAGTCGCTCGGGGTGGCACTGAAGCTTTCTTT.

The chain has TRBV27 and TRBJ2-7, with D unresolved. Trimming pared 0 bases from V and 0 bases from J, leaving 12 bases between. The CDR3 runs 16 residues. Germline CDR1 is MNHEY and CDR2 is SMNVEV (reference sequence). CDR3 bases: TGTGCCAGCAGTTTATCGAGTCAGGATAACTCCTACGAGCAGTACTTC. It codes for CASSLSSQDNSYEQYF.

The chain links TRBV28 to TRBJ2-6, with D possibly matching TRBD2 (5 bases). The CDR3 runs 15 residues. CDR1 and CDR2 (germline): MDHEN, SYDVKM. The V gene lost 6 bases and the J gene lost 0 bases, with 9 bases spanning the gap. CDR3: CASSPTSSGANVLTF. DNA of the CDR3: TGTGCCAGCAGCCCTACTAGCTCTGGGGCCAACGTCCTGACTTTC.

The CDR3 region is CASKRDRGTYEQYF. DNA of the CDR3: TGTGCCAGCAAGCGGGACAGGGGAACCTACGAGCAGTACTTC. The rearrangement uses TRBV27 and TRBJ2-7, with 10 bases identical to TRBD1. CDR3 length equals 14 residues. The junction had 5 bases not matched to a gene; V was cut back by 7 bases and J by 2 bases. Germline V lookup: CDR1 MNHEY, CDR2 SMNVEV (reference sequence).

The chain employs TRBV30 and TRBJ1-2; no clear D. Germline V lookup: CDR1 GTSNPN, CDR2 SVGIG (reference sequence). This CDR3 is 13 amino acids long. The V end was cut by 2 bases, the J end by 6 bases, with 13 bases between. This CDR3 reads CAWSPAARDGYTF. Here the CDR3 DNA reads TGTGCCTGGAGTCCGGCGGCCCGGGATGGCTACACCTTC.

This clone was recorded many times. The chain employs TRBV5-1 and TRBJ1-2; D possibly corresponds to TRBD1 (5 bases). V lost 1 base and J 7 bases, leaving 11 bases between the germline ends. The V gene's germline CDR1 is SGHRS and CDR2 YFSETQ. The length of the CDR3 is 13 residues. The CDR3 region is CASSLRGVGGYTF. The DNA for the CDR3 is TGCGCCAGCAGCTTGCGGGGGGTAGGTGGCTACACCTTC.

J is TRBJ2-1 and V is TRBV19; D possibly corresponds to TRBD1 (6 bases). The CDR3 has 17 residues. Germline assignment: CDR1 LNHDA and CDR2 SQIVND (reference sequence). V lost 4 bases to trimming and J lost 0 bases, with 16 bases between them. As DNA, the CDR3 is TGTGCCAGTAGTAGCCACGAAGGGGGTGGCTCCTACAATGAGCAGTTCTTC. Translated: CASSSHEGGGSYNEQFF.

The genes are TRBV29-1 and TRBJ2-1, with a possible D match to TRBD2 (7 bases). Germline V lookup: CDR1 SQVTM, CDR2 ANQGSEA. Trimming took 4 bases from V and 8 from J, leaving 9 bases between them. This CDR3 spans 11 amino acids. In DNA form, the CDR3 reads TGCAGCGTTGGGGGGGGCTATGAGCAGTTCTTC. Amino acid sequence: CSVGGGYEQFF.

The V call is TRBV30, the J call TRBJ2-7; maybe TRBD2 (7 bases). V lost 3 bases to trimming and J lost 2 bases, with 14 bases between them. Germline CDR1 is GTSNPN and CDR2 is SVGIG (reference sequence). The CDR3 runs to 14 residues. For the CDR3, the DNA is TGTGCCTGGAGCCGAGGGGGGAGGGCCTACGAGCAGTACTTC. This gives the protein CAWSRGGRAYEQYF.